One sample yielded the 26 T cell receptor beta chains listed below, sequenced in a study of memory CD4+ T cells and cytomegalovirus serostatus (dated by TCRdb to between 2018 and 2021). A FACSAria II was used to sort memory CD4+ T cells, defined as single viable CD3+CD4+CD8-CD45RO+ cells. The library was obtained by the immunoSEQ multiplex PCR assay. TCRdb retrieved this table from immuneACCESS and kept in-frame rearrangements only. Not all clones are present; in checked studies, unresolved V genes account for under half, and no reason is known for the remainder. The sample has fewer than 50,000 clones on record, around three quarters of them singletons. The ten largest account for roughly 1.1% of the sample. The sequenced material came from memory CD4+ T cells from blood. The receptors here all came from an adult in good health and CMV-seronegative.

The J gene is TRBJ2-1, the V gene TRBV6-1; D not resolved. Germline V gene data show CDR1 as MNHNS and CDR2 as SASEGT. Deletions cut 1 base from V and 7 bases from J, with 14 bases between. CDR3 length equals 15 residues. For the CDR3, the DNA is TGTGCCAGCAGTGAAGACAGATTGAGAAAGAATGAGCAGTTCTTC. Translated, it gives CASSEDRLRKNEQFF.

The V and J genes are TRBV6-1 and TRBJ2-7; 7 bases map to TRBD1. The CDR3 runs to 14 residues. V was clipped by 8 bases and J by 3 bases; unmatched bases: 10. Germline lookup yields CDR1 MNHNS and CDR2 SASEGT. The chain's CDR3 is CASGLQGTSYEQYF. CDR3 DNA: TGTGCCAGCGGATTACAGGGGACCAGCTACGAGCAGTACTTC.

V and J are TRBV5-6 and TRBJ2-7, with D possibly matching TRBD2 (7 bases). Germline assignment: CDR1 SGHDT and CDR2 YYEEEE. The CDR3 extends over 16 amino acids. Trimming removed 4 bases at V and 4 bases at J, with 21 bases between. Here the CDR3 DNA reads TGTGCCAGCAGCGGGGGGGCGGGGCTAATTTTGTACGAGCAGTACTTC. Amino acids: CASSGGAGLILYEQYF.

V gene TRBV18 combines with J gene TRBJ2-4; TRBD1 matches at 11 bases. The CDR3 extends over 15 amino acids. V shed 8 bases, J shed 1 base, and the junction held 4 bases outside the gene matches. The germline CDR1 and CDR2 sequences are KGHSH and LQKENI. The CDR3: CASMDRGPAKNIQYF. The CDR3 DNA follows: TGTGCCAGCATGGACAGGGGGCCGGCCAAAAACATTCAGTACTTC.

The genes are TRBV6-1 and TRBJ2-1; D is unclear. In germline, CDR1 is MNHNS, CDR2 SASEGT. Deletions cut 6 bases from V and 5 bases from J, with 11 bases between. CDR3 size: 13 residues. CDR3 sequence (DNA): TGTGCCAGCAGGCCCCTCTTGGACAATGAGCAGTTCTTC. This sequence encodes CASRPLLDNEQFF.

This clone was found once. The chain has TRBV9 and TRBJ2-1; unclear D gene. The CDR3 loop spans 13 amino acids. Germline assignment: CDR1 SGDLS and CDR2 YYNGEE. Trimming stripped 3 bases from V and 0 bases from J, with 4 bases between. CDR3 in amino acids: CASSASSYNEQFF. The CDR3 bases are TGTGCCAGCAGCGCGAGCTCCTACAATGAGCAGTTCTTC.

This rearrangement joins TRBV4-2 to TRBJ2-5; a possible D gene is TRBD2 (5 bases). Trimming removed 4 bases at V and 3 bases at J, with 12 bases between. CDR3 length equals 14 residues. Looked up from germline, CDR1 is LGHNA and CDR2 is YNFKEQ. The CDR3 protein is CASSPGGAEETQYF. In DNA, the CDR3 is TGTGCCAGCAGCCCTGGCGGAGCGGAAGAGACCCAGTACTTC.

The genes are TRBV4-1 and TRBJ1-2, with D hard to call. Trimming removed 0 bases from V and 7 bases from J, with 9 bases in between. The CDR3 length is 13 residues. The V gene's germline CDR1 is MGHRA and CDR2 YSYEKL. The CDR3 DNA is TGCGCCAGCAGCCAAGAGTCGGGCATTGGCTACACCTTC. It is translated as CASSQESGIGYTF.

This clone was picked up one time. The chain employs TRBV9 and TRBJ2-1; 11 bases align to TRBD2. The V and J ends lost 4 bases and 7 bases, in that order; junction bases with no gene match: 10. Germline V lookup: CDR1 SGDLS, CDR2 YYNGEE. This CDR3 has 16 amino acids. In DNA form, the CDR3 reads TGTGCCAGCAGCACTCCTACTAGCGGGAGTAGAAATGAGCAGTTCTTC. Translation: CASSTPTSGSRNEQFF.

The chain employs TRBV7-2 and TRBJ2-1; D gene ambiguous. The CDR3 loop spans 11 amino acids. Germline V lookup: CDR1 SGHTA, CDR2 FQGNSA. Trimming took 5 bases from V and 9 from J, leaving 8 bases between them. CDR3 sequence reads: CASSRVIEQFF. The CDR3 DNA reads as TGTGCCAGCAGCAGGGTAATTGAGCAGTTCTTC.

The CDR3 loop is CASSRLTGRDGYTF. The DNA of the CDR3 is TGTGCCAGCAGCCGTCTGACAGGGAGGGATGGCTACACCTTC. The J gene is TRBJ1-2, the V gene TRBV7-9; 7 bases agree with TRBD1. Looked up from germline, CDR1 is SEHNR and CDR2 is FQNEAQ (reference sequence). With V trimmed by 5 bases and J by 6 bases, 9 bases remained unmatched. The CDR3 spans 14 residues. Using reference TRBV7-9 and TRBJ1-2 for the parts outside the CDR3, the full variable domain is DTGVSQNPRHKITKRGQNVTFRCDPISEHNRLYWYRQTLGQGPEFLTYFQNEAQLEKSRLLSDRFSAERPKGSFSTLEIQRTEQGDSAMYLCASSRLTGRDGYTFGSGTRLTVV.

The chain employs TRBV4-2 and TRBJ2-6, with TRBD1 identical over 8 bases. CDR3 size: 17 residues. With 4 bases clipped from V and 0 bases from J, the junction kept 5 bases outside the gene matches. Germline V gene sequence: CDR1 LGHNA, CDR2 YNFKEQ. The CDR3 DNA is TGTGCCAGCAGCCGACAGGGGTTAGACTCTGGGGCCAACGTCCTGACTTTC. Protein product: CASSRQGLDSGANVLTF.

V gene TRBV14 combines with J gene TRBJ2-3, with TRBD2 matching over 11 bases. The V gene end was trimmed by 4 bases and the J gene end by 2 bases; junction bases not matched to a gene: 5. The CDR3 spans 16 residues. Germline V gene sequence: CDR1 SGHDN, CDR2 FVKESK. DNA for the CDR3: TGTGCCAGCAGCCGACGACTAGCGGGAATCACAGATACGCAGTATTTT. It codes for CASSRRLAGITDTQYF.

V is TRBV7-9 and J is TRBJ1-6; 9 nucleotides match TRBD1. CDR3 length: 15 residues. Looked up from germline, CDR1 is SEHNR and CDR2 is FQNEAQ (reference sequence). With 1 base clipped from V and 6 bases from J, the junction kept 1 base outside the gene matches. CDR3 sequence (DNA): TGTGCCAGCAGCTTAGAACAGGGGGCTAATTCACCCCTCCACTTT. Translated: CASSLEQGANSPLHF.

The J gene is TRBJ2-5, the V gene TRBV2; D ambiguous. The J call may be wrong; the DNA end is better matched by TRBJ2-7. The CDR3 totals 14 residues. Germline CDR1 SNHLY, CDR2 FYNNEI. The CDR3: CASSPAYRGYEQYF. CDR3 DNA: TGTGCCAGCAGTCCCGCCTATAGAGGCTACGAGCAGTACTTC.

This chain connects TRBV2 to TRBJ2-7, with D possibly matching TRBD1 (5 bases). The germline V gene encodes CDR1 SNHLY and CDR2 FYNNEI. CDR3 length equals 13 residues. V shed 6 bases and J shed 6 bases, with 15 bases lying between them. The CDR3 loop reads CASRDGQGGEQYF. The CDR3, as DNA: TGTGCCAGCAGAGACGGCCAGGGTGGCGAGCAGTACTTC.

The chain has TRBV10-3 and TRBJ2-3; 8 bases agree with TRBD2. The CDR3 runs to 15 residues. Germline V gene sequence: CDR1 ENHRY, CDR2 SYGVKD. J was trimmed by 1 base and V by 6 bases; bases with no gene match: 6. CDR3 region: CAISREGEGTDTQYF. The CDR3, as DNA: TGTGCCATCAGCCGGGAGGGCGAAGGCACAGATACGCAGTATTTT.

The chain carries TRBV27 and TRBJ2-2, with a tentative D call TRBD2 (6 bases). V lost 1 base, J lost 8 bases, and 20 bases lay in between. The CDR3 runs 17 residues. Germline V gives CDR1 MNHEY, CDR2 SMNVEV (reference sequence). The CDR3 DNA is TGTGCCAGCAGTTTATTAGGGGACTCGGTCAGGGCAGGGGAGCTGTTTTTT. Encoded protein: CASSLLGDSVRAGELFF.

The genes are TRBV5-1 and TRBJ1-2, with D possibly TRBD1 on 5 matching bases. CDR1 and CDR2 (germline): SGHRS, YFSETQ. The CDR3 consists of 15 residues. V lost 7 bases to trimming and J lost 0 bases, with 16 bases between them. In DNA form, the CDR3 reads TGCGCCAGCGGGGGGTTACAGGTAACTAACTATGGCTACACCTTC. Translating gives CASGGLQVTNYGYTF.

V and J are TRBV30 and TRBJ1-1; TRBD1 is a possible D gene (5 bases). There are 13 residues in the CDR3. The V end lost 1 base, the J end lost 1 base, and 7 bases lay between the germline ends. Germline V gene lookup returns CDR1 GTSNPN and CDR2 SVGIG (reference sequence). The chain's CDR3 is CAWSGGGNTEAFF. CDR3 nucleotide sequence: TGTGCCTGGAGTGGCGGGGGGAACACTGAAGCTTTCTTT.

V gene TRBV5-1 combines with J gene TRBJ1-4, with 8 bases that match TRBD1. V lost 4 bases to trimming and J lost 8 bases; unmatched junction nucleotides: 10. The CDR3 is 15 residues long. Germline CDR1 is SGHRS and CDR2 is YFSETQ. The chain's CDR3 is CASSGAGQGGEKLFF. CDR3 bases: TGCGCCAGCAGCGGGGCAGGACAGGGTGGAGAAAAACTGTTTTTT. Full variable domain (outside the CDR3, taken from reference TRBV5-1 and TRBJ1-4): KAGVTQTPRYLIKTRGQQVTLSCSPISGHRSVSWYQQTPGQGLQFLFEYFSETQRNKGNFPGRFSGRQFSNSRSEMNVSTLELGDSALYLCASSGAGQGGEKLFFGSGTQLSVL.

The chain joins TRBV5-5 to TRBJ1-5; D ambiguous. Germline CDR1 SGHKS, CDR2 YYEKEE (reference sequence). The CDR3 has 15 residues. Trimming stripped 0 bases from V and 2 bases from J, with 9 bases between. CDR3 DNA sequence: TGTGCCAGCAGCTTGGACTCTGCCGGCAATCAGCCCCAGCATTTT. It codes for CASSLDSAGNQPQHF.

This sequence joins TRBV9 and TRBJ1-5; no reliable D call. The germline gives CDR1 SGDLS, CDR2 YYNGEE. V lost 3 bases to trimming and J lost 10 bases, with 17 bases between them. The CDR3 has 14 amino acids. The CDR3 DNA sequence: TGTGCCAGCAGCGAGTCGTCGGACCTAATCCCCCAGCATTTT. It encodes CASSESSDLIPQHF.

Notes on this clone: Other DNA variants within this sample encode the same CDR3. The chain links TRBV6-5 to TRBJ1-4; possible D gene TRBD1, 6 bases. The germline gives CDR1 MNHEY, CDR2 SVGAGI. Trimming left V 0 bases short and J 7 bases short, with 12 bases between. The CDR3 contains 15 residues. The CDR3 protein is CASSYSTGMGEKLFF. Written as DNA, the CDR3 is TGTGCCAGCAGTTACTCCACAGGGATGGGTGAAAAACTGTTTTTT.

Only one count was recorded for this clone. The chain links TRBV25-1 to TRBJ2-7; 9 bases match TRBD1. Looked up from germline, CDR1 is MGHDK and CDR2 is SYGVNS. The junction had 9 bases not matched to a gene; V was cut back by 8 bases and J by 1 base. The CDR3 totals 15 residues. CDR3: CASGKQGAWSYEQYF. The CDR3 nucleotides read TGTGCCAGCGGGAAACAGGGGGCTTGGTCCTACGAGCAGTACTTC.

The chain joins TRBV19 to TRBJ1-1; maybe TRBD1 (5 bases). Germline V gives CDR1 LNHDA, CDR2 SQIVND (reference sequence). V was cut by 5 bases and J by 1 base, with 11 bases left in between. This CDR3 comprises 14 residues. This CDR3 is CASSAGGKNTEAFF. CDR3 DNA sequence: TGTGCCAGTAGTGCTGGGGGAAAGAACACTGAAGCTTTCTTT. Full variable domain (missing parts from reference TRBV19 and TRBJ1-1): DGGITQSPKYLFRKEGQNVTLSCEQNLNHDAMYWYRQDPGQGLRLIYYSQIVNDFQKGDIAEGYSVSREKKESFPLTVTSAQKNPTAFYLCASSAGGKNTEAFFGQGTRLTVV.